This T cell receptor beta chain emerged from a study of OX40 agonist ivuxolimab in advanced cancers. Study conclusions and caveats: At 0.1 to 3.0 mg/kg and by week 6, clonal expansion occurred in CD4+ and CD8+ blood T cells.

V lost 2 bases, J lost 10 bases, and 10 bases lay in between. The CDR3 length is 11 residues. Germline V gene sequence: CDR1 GTSNPN, CDR2 SVGIG (reference sequence). This table comes from immunoSEQ multiplex PCR, and its TCRdb copy is limited to in-frame clones, with some not included. This sample carries approximately 60,000 clones, about 92% of them seen once, and the ten largest clones take 0.55% to 0.8%. Comments on this clone: Its antigen is not known.

Sequenced material: CD4+ or CD8+ T cells sorted from blood, taken in a trial of the OX40 agonist ivuxolimab. This TCR derives from an adult with an advanced solid tumor such as melanoma, head and neck, liver or kidney cancer. The rearrangement joins TRBV30 to TRBJ2-3, with unresolved D. The CDR3 spells CAWSPHDAQYF. As DNA, the CDR3 is TGTGCCTGGAGTCCCCACGATGCGCAGTATTTT.